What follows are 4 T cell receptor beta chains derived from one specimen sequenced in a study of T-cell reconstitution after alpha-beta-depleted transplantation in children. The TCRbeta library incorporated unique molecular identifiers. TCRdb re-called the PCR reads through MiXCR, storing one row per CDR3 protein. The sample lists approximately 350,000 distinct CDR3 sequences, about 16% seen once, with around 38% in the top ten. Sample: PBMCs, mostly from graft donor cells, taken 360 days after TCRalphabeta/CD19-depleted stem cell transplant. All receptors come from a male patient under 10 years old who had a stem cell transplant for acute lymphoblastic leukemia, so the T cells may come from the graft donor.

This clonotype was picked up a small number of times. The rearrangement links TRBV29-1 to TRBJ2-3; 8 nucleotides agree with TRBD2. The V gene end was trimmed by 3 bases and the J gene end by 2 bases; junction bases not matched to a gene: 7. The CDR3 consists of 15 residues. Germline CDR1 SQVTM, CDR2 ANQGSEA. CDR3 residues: CSVEGTRGSTDTQYF. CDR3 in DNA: TGCAGCGTTGAGGGGACTAGAGGGTCCACAGATACGCAGTATTTT.

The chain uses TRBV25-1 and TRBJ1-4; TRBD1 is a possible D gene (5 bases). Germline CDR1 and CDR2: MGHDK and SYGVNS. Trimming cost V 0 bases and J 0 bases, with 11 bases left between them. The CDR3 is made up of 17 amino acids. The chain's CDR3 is CASSEYGTAATNEKLFF. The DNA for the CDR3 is TGTGCCAGCAGTGAATACGGGACCGCTGCAACTAATGAAAAACTGTTTTTT.

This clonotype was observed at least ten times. The CDR3 coding sequence is TGTGCCAGCAGTCCTGCTTCACAGGTGGTAGACACTGAAGCTTTCTTT. Its protein is CASSPASQVVDTEAFF. The chain combines TRBV12-3 or TRBV12-4 with TRBJ1-1, with a weak D call TRBD1 (5 bases). This CDR3 contains 16 residues. V was pared by 5 bases and J by 3 bases, with 19 bases between.

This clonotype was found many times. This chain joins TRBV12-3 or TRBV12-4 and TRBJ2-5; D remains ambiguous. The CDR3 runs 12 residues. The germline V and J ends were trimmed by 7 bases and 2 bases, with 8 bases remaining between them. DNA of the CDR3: TGTGCCAGCACCTTAACTCAAGAGACCCAGTACTTC. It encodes CASTLTQETQYF.